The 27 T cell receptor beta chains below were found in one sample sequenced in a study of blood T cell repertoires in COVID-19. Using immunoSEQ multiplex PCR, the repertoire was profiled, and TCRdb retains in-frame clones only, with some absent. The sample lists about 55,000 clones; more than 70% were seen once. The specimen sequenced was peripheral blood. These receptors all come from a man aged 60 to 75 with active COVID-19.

The CDR3 nucleotides are TGCAGCGCCGAACGGGGGTGGGGGTACCAAGAGACCCAGTACTTC. It is translated as CSAERGWGYQETQYF. The chain employs TRBV29-1 and TRBJ2-5, with TRBD2 as a possible D gene (6 bases). Per germline, CDR1 SQVTM and CDR2 ANQGSEA. The CDR3 spans 15 residues. V was clipped by 7 bases and J by 0 bases, with 18 bases between them.

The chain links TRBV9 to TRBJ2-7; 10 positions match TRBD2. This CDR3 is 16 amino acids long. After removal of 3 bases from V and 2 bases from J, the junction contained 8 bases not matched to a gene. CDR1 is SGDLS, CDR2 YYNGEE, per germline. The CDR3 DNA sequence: TGTGCCAGCAGCGGACTAGGGCTAGCGGGAGCCTACGAGCAGTACTTC. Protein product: CASSGLGLAGAYEQYF.

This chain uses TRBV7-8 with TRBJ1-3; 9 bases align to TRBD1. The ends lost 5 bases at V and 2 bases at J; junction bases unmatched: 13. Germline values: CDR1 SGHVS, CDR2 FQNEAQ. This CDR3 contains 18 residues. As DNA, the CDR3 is TGTGCCAGCAGCAGGCGACGGGACAGGGCCGGAACTGGAAACACCATATATTTT. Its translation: CASSRRRDRAGTGNTIYF.

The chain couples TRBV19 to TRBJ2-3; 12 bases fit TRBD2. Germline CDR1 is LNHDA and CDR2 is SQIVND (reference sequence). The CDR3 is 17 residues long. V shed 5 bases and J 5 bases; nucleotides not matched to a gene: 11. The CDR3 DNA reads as TGTGCCAGTAGTCATAAAAGGACTAGCGGGGTAAGAGATACGCAGTATTTT. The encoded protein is CASSHKRTSGVRDTQYF. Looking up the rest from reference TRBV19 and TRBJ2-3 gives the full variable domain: DGGITQSPKYLFRKEGQNVTLSCEQNLNHDAMYWYRQDPGQGLRLIYYSQIVNDFQKGDIAEGYSVSREKKESFPLTVTSAQKNPTAFYLCASSHKRTSGVRDTQYFGPGTRLTVL.

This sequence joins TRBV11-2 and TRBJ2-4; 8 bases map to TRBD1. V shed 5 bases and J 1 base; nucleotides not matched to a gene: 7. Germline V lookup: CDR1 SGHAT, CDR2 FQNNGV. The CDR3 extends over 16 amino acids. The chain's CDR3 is CASSPTDREAKNIQYF. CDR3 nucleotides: TGTGCCAGCAGCCCCACGGACAGGGAGGCCAAAAACATTCAGTACTTC.

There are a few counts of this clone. In DNA form, the CDR3 reads TGTGCCAGCTCACTCGGACAAGACAATGAGCAGTTCTTC. Translating it yields CASSLGQDNEQFF. The chain links TRBV18 to TRBJ2-1, with D possibly matching TRBD1 (5 bases). Trimming pared 4 bases from V and 5 bases from J, leaving 9 bases between. Per germline, CDR1 KGHSH and CDR2 LQKENI. The CDR3 has 13 residues.

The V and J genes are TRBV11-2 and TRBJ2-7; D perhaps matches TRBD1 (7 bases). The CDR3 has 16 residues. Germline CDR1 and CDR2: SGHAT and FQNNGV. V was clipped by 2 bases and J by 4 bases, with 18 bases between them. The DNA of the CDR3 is TGTGCCAGCAGCTTACTAGGGGGGACAGACGGATACGAGCAGTACTTC. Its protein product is CASSLLGGTDGYEQYF.

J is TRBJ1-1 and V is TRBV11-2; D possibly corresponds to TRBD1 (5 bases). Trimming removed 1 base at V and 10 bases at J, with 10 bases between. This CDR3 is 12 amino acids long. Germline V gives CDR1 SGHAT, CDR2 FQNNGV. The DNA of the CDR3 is TGTGCCAGCAGCTTAGTCCGGGGGGGAGCTTTCTTT. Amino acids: CASSLVRGGAFF.

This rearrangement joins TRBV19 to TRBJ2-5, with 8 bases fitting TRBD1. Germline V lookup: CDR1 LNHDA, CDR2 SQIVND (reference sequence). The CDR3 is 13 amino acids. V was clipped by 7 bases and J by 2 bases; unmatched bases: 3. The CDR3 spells CASKDRAQETQYF. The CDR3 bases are TGTGCCAGTAAGGACAGGGCTCAAGAGACCCAGTACTTC.

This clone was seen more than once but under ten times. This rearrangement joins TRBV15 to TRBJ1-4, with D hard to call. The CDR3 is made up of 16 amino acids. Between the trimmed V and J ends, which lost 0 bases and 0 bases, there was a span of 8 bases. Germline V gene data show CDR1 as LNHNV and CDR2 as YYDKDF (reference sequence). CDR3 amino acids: CATSRDQGATNEKLFF. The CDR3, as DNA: TGTGCCACCAGCAGAGATCAAGGAGCAACTAATGAAAAACTGTTTTTT.

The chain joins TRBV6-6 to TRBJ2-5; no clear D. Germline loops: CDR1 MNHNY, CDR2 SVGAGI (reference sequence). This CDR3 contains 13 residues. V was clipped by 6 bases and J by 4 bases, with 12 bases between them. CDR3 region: CASSHDSRETQYF. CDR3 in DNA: TGTGCCAGCAGCCACGATAGCAGAGAGACCCAGTACTTC.

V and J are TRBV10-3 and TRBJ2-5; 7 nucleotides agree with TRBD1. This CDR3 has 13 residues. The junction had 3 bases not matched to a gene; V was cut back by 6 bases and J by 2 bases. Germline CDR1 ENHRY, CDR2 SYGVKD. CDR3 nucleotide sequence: TGTGCCATCAGCGGGACAGATCAAGAGACCCAGTACTTC. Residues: CAISGTDQETQYF.

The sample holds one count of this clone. Written as DNA, the CDR3 is TGCGCCAGCAGCCCGCGGGTTGGGAGGGCCCGGGAGGCCAAAAACATTCAGTACTTC. Translation: CASSPRVGRAREAKNIQYF. The chain joins TRBV4-1 to TRBJ2-4; 7 bases agree with TRBD2. Losses at the gene ends were 4 bases for V and 1 base for J; bases not matched to a gene: 16. The germline V gene encodes CDR1 MGHRA and CDR2 YSYEKL. The CDR3 is made up of 19 amino acids.

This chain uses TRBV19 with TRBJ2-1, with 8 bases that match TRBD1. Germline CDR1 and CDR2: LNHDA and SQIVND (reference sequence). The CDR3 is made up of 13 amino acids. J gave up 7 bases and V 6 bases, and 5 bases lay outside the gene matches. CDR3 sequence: CASSLDRANEQFF. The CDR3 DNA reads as TGTGCCAGTAGCCTGGACAGGGCGAATGAGCAGTTCTTC.

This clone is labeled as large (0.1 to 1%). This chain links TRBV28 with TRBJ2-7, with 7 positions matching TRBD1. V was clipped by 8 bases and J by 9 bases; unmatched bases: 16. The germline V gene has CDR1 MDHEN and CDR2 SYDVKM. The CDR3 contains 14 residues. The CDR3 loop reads CASSLTGPRQGQYF. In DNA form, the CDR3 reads TGTGCCAGCTCCCTAACCGGGCCTCGACAGGGGCAGTACTTC.

DNA of the CDR3: TGTGCCAGTAGTAACGGGCGGGAGGTCTACAATGAGCAGTTCTTC. Protein product: CASSNGREVYNEQFF. J is TRBJ2-1 and V is TRBV19, with TRBD2 matching over 8 bases. The CDR3 length is 15 residues. The germline V gene encodes CDR1 LNHDA and CDR2 SQIVND (reference sequence). V trimming: 4 bases; J trimming: 3 bases; junction bases outside the gene matches: 5.

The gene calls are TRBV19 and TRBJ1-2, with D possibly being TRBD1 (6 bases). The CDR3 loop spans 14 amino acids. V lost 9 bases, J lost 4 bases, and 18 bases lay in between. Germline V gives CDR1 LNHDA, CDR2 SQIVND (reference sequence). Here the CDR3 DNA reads TGTGCCAGCCAGGGGCAGGGCTTAGTCTATGGCTACACCTTC. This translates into CASQGQGLVYGYTF.

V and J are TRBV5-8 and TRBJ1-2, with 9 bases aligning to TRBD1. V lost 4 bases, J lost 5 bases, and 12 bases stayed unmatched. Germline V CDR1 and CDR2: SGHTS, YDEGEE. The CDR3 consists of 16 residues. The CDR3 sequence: CASSRPSQGARYGYTF. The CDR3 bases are TGTGCCAGCAGCCGTCCCTCACAGGGGGCTAGGTATGGCTACACCTTC.

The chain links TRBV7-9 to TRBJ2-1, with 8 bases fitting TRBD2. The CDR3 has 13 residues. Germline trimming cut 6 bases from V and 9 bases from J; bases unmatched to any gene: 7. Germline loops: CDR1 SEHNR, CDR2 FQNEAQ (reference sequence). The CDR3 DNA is TGTGCCAGCAGGGACCAGCGGGAGACTGAGCAGTTCTTC. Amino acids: CASRDQRETEQFF.

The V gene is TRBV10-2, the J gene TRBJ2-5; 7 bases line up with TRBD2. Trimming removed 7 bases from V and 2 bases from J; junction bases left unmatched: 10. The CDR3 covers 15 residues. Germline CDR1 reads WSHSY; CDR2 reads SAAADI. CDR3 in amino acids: CASTISGHYQETQYF. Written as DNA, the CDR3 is TGCGCCAGCACCATTAGCGGGCATTATCAAGAGACCCAGTACTTC.

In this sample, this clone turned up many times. For the CDR3, the DNA is TGTGCCAGCAGCTTAAGACTAGCGGGAGGGGCCGGGGAGCTGTTTTTT. This translates into CASSLRLAGGAGELFF. The chain employs TRBV11-3 and TRBJ2-2, with 14 bases lining up with TRBD2. Germline V gene data show CDR1 as SGHNT and CDR2 as YENEEA. The CDR3 sequence is 16 residues long. J was trimmed by 6 bases and V by 2 bases; bases with no gene match: 2. The full variable domain, rest sourced from reference TRBV11-3 and TRBJ2-2, is EAGVVQSPRYKIIEKKQPVAFWCNPISGHNTLYWYLQNLGQGPELLIRYENEEAVDDSQLPKDRFSAERLKGVDSTLKIQPAELGDSAVYLCASSLRLAGGAGELFFGEGSRLTVL.

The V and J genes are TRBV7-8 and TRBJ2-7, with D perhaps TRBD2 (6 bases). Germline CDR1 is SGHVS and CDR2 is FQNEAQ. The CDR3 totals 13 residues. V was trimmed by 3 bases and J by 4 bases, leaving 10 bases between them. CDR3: CASSLGEAYEQYF. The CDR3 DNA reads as TGTGCCAGCAGCTTGGGGGAGGCGTACGAGCAGTACTTC.

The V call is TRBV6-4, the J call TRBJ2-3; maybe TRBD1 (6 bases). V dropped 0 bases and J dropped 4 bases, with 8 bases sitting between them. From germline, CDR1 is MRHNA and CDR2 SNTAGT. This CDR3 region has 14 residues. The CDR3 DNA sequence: TGTGCCAGCAGTGACTCGGCAGGGGCAGATACGCAGTATTTT. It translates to CASSDSAGADTQYF.

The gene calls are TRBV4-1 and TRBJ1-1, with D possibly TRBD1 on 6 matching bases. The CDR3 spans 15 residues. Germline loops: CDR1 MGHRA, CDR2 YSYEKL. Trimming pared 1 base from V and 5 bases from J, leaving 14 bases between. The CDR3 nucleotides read TGCGCCAGCAGCCAAGTAGGGCGGGGGCGTACTGAAGCTTTCTTT. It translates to CASSQVGRGRTEAFF.

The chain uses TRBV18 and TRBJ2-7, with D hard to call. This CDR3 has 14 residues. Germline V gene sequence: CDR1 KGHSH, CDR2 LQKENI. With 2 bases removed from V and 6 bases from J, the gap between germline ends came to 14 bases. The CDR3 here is CASSPDPLGSEQYF. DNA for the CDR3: TGTGCCAGCTCACCAGACCCACTGGGCTCCGAGCAGTACTTC. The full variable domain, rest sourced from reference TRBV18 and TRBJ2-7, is NAGVMQNPRHLVRRRGQEARLRCSPMKGHSHVYWYRQLPEEGLKFMVYLQKENIIDESGMPKERFSAEFPKEGPSILRIQQVVRGDSAAYFCASSPDPLGSEQYFGPGTRLTVT.

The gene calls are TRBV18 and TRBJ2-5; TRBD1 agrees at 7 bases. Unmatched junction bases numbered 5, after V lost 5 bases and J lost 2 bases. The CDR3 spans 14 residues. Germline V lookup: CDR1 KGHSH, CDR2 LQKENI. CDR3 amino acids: CASSGPGQQETQYF. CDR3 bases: TGTGCCAGCTCAGGACCGGGACAGCAAGAGACCCAGTACTTC.

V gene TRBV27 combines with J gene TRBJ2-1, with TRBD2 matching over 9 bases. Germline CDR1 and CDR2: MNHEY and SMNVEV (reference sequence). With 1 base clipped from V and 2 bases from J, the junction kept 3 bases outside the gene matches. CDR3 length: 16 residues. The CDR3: CASSLLAGVAYNEQFF. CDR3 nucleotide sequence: TGTGCCAGCAGTTTATTAGCGGGAGTGGCCTACAATGAGCAGTTCTTC.